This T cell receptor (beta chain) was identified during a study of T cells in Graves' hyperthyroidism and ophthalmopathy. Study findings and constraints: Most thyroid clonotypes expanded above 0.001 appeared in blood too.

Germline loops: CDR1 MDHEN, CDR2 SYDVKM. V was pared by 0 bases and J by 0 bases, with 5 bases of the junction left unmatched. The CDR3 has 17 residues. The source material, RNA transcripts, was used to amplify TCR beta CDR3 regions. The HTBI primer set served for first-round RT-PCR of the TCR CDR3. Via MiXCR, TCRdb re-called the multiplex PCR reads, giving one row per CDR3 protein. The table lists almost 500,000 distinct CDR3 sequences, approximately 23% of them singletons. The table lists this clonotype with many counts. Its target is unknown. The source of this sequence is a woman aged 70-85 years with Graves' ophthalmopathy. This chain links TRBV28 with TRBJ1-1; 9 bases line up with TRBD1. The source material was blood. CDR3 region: CASSLWTGGTMNTEAFF. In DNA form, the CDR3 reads TGTGCCAGCAGTTTATGGACAGGGGGTACGATGAACACTGAAGCTTTCTTT.